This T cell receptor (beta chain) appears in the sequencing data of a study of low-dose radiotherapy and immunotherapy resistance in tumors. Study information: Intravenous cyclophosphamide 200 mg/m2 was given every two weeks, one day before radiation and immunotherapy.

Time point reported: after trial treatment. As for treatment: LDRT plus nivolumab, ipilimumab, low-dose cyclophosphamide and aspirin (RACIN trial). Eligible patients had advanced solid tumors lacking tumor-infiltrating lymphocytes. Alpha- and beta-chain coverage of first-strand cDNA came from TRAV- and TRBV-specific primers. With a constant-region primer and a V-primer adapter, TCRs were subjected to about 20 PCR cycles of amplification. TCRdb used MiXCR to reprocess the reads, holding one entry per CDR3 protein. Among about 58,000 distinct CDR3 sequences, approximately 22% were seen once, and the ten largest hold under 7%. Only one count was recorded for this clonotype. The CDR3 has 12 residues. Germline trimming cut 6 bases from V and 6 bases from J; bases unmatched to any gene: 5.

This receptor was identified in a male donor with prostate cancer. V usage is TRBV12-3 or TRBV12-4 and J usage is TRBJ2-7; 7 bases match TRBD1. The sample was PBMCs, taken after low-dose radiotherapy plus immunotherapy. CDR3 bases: TGTGCCAGCAGCCTCGGGACAGTCGAGCAGTACTTC. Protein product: CASSLGTVEQYF.